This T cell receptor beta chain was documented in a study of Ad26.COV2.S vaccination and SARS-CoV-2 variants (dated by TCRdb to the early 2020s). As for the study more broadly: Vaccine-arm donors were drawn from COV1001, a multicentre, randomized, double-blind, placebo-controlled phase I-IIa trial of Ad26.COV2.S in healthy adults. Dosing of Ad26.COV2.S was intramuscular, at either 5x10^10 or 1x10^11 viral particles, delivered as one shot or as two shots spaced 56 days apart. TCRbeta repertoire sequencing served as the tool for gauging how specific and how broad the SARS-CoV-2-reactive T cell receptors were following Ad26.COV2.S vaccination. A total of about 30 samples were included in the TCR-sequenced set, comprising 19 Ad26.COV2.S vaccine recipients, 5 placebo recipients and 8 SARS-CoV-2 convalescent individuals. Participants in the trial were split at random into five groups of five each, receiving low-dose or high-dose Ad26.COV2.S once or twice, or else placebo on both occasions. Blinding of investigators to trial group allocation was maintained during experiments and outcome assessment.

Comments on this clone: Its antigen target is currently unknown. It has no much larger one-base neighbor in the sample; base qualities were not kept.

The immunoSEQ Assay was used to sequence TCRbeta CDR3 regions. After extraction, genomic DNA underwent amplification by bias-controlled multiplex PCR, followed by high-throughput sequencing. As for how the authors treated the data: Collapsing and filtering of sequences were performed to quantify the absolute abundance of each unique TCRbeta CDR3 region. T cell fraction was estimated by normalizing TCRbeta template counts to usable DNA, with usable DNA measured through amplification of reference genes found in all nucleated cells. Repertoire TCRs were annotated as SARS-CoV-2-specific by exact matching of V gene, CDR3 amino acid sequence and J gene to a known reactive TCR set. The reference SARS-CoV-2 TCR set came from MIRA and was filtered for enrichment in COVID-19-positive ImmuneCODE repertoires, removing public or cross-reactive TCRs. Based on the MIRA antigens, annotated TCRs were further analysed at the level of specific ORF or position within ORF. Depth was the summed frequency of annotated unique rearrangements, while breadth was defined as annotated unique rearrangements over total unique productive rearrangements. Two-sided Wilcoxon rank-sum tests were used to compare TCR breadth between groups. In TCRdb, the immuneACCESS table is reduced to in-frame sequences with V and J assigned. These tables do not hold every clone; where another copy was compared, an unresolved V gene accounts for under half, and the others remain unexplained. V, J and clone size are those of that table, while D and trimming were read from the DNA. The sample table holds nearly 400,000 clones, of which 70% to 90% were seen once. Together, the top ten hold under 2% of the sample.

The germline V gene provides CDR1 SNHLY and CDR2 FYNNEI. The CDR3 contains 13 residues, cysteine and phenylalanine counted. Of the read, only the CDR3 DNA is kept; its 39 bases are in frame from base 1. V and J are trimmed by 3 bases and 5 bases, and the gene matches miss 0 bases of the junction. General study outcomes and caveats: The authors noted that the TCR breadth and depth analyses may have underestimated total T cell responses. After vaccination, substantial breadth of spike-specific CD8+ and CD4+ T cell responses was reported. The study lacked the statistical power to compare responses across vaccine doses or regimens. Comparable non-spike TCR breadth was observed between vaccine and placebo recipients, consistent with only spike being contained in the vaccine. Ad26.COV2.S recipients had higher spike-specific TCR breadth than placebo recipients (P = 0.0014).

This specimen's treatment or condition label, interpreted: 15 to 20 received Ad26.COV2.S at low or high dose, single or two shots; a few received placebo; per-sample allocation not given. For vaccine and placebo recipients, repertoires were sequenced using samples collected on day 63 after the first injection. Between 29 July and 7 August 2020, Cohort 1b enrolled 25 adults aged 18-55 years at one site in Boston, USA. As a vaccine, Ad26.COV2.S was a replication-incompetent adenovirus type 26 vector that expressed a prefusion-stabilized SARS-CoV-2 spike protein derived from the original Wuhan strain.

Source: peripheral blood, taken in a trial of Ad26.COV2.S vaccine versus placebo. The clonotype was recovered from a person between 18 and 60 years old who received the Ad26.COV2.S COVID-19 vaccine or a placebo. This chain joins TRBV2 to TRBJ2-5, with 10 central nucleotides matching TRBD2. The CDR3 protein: CASSDSGRETQYF. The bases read TGTGCCAGCAGTGATAGCGGGAGGGAGACCCAGTACTTC.